Listed here are 20 T cell receptor beta chains from one sample, sequenced in a study of CD8+CD57+ T cells in acquired aplastic anemia (dated by TCRdb to between 2018 and 2020). Sequencing relied on an Illumina HiSeq 2000. Genomic DNA served as template for TCR beta VDJ combination and CDR3 sequence profiling. TCRdb handled the public reads itself, with Q25 trimming in fastp and clone calling in MiXCR, and kept productive beta chains. Each CDR3 protein appears once, grouped with its most common genes and DNA. Counted in this sample were about 190,000 distinct CDR3 sequences; 50% to 75% of them appeared once. The ten top clones hold 40% to 55% of the sample. Sample: sorted CD4+, CD8+, or CD8+CD57+ T cells (not recorded which) from PBMCs. These receptors came from a human donor with severe aplastic anemia or a healthy control (not recorded which).

This chain links TRBV29-1 with TRBJ1-1, with TRBD1 matching 7 bases. The CDR3 is 13 amino acids. CDR1 and CDR2 from the germline V gene are SQVTM and ANQGSEA. With 6 bases clipped from V and 0 bases from J, the junction kept 4 bases outside the gene matches. The CDR3 DNA reads TGCAGCGTGAGCGGGACAGTGAACACTGAAGCTTTCTTT. It yields the protein CSVSGTVNTEAFF.

At least ten counts were recorded for this clonotype. J is TRBJ1-2 and V is TRBV2, with 7 nucleotides matching TRBD1. The CDR3 is made up of 15 amino acids. The junction had 15 bases not matched to a gene; V was cut back by 8 bases and J by 6 bases. The germline V gene has CDR1 SNHLY and CDR2 FYNNEI. For the CDR3, the DNA is TGTGCCAGCGGAAGGACAGGCTCTATGCCCGATGGCTACACCTTC. It translates to CASGRTGSMPDGYTF.

For this clonotype: Its ends do not fully match the called genes, so a read error is possible. The V call is TRBV7-7, the J call TRBJ2-1, with 10 bases identical to TRBD2. Germline loops: CDR1 SSHAT, CDR2 FNYEAQ (reference sequence). The CDR3 runs to 15 residues. The CDR3 here is CASSLAAGGNNEQFF. The CDR3 DNA reads TGTGCTAGCAGCTTGGCAGCGGGAGGGAACAATGAGCAGTTCTTC.

This chain joins TRBV6-4 and TRBJ2-1; D ambiguous. There are 13 residues in the CDR3. V lost 0 bases and J 5 bases, leaving 5 bases between the germline ends. CDR1 and CDR2 from the germline V gene are MRHNA and SNTAGT. The CDR3 region has the DNA TGTGCCAGCAGTGACTCGACAAACAATGAGCAGTTCTTC. It is translated as CASSDSTNNEQFF.

This chain joins TRBV12-3 or TRBV12-4 and TRBJ1-4; weak D call: TRBD1 (6 bases). With 4 bases removed from V and 7 bases from J, the gap between germline ends came to 10 bases. The CDR3 runs 13 residues. The CDR3 region is CASSWKTGEKLFF. CDR3 nucleotides: TGTGCCAGCAGTTGGAAGACAGGTGAAAAACTGTTTTTT.

In this sample, this clonotype turned up many times. The rearrangement uses TRBV5-6 and TRBJ1-5, with D uncertain. V gave up 2 bases and J gave up 7 bases, with 7 bases separating them. Germline CDR1 reads SGHDT; CDR2 reads YYEEEE. The CDR3 covers 12 residues. CDR3 protein: CASSFFGQPQHF. The CDR3 DNA reads TGTGCCAGCAGCTTTTTTGGGCAGCCCCAGCATTTT.

The chain combines TRBV2 with TRBJ2-2; the D is unclear. CDR1 is SNHLY and CDR2 is FYNNEI in the germline V gene. Trimming stripped 3 bases from V and 9 bases from J, with 8 bases between. The length of the CDR3 is 12 residues. The CDR3 is CASSDYKRELFF. CDR3 DNA sequence: TGTGCCAGCAGTGACTACAAGAGGGAGCTGTTTTTT.

V gene TRBV7-3 combines with J gene TRBJ2-1; D remains unclear. The CDR3 loop spans 14 amino acids. Germline values: CDR1 SGHTA, CDR2 FQGTGA. Trimming pared 4 bases from V and 5 bases from J, leaving 12 bases between. CDR3 sequence: CASSSRGPDNEQFF. The DNA of the CDR3 is TGTGCCAGCAGCTCACGCGGACCCGACAATGAGCAGTTCTTC.

This clonotype came up many times. The V call is TRBV6-1, the J call TRBJ1-5; D is uncertain. Germline CDR1 MNHNS, CDR2 SASEGT. Trimming shortened V by 5 bases and J by 0 bases, and 11 bases separated the two germline ends. CDR3 length equals 15 residues. In nucleotides, the CDR3 is TGTGCCAGCAGTATATGGGAATATAGCAATCAGCCCCAGCATTTT. Amino acid sequence: CASSIWEYSNQPQHF.

The chain joins TRBV20-1 to TRBJ2-3; no clear D. V was cut by 5 bases and J by 2 bases, with 11 bases left in between. The CDR3 totals 13 residues. CDR1 is DFQATT, CDR2 SNEGSKA, per germline (reference sequence). The CDR3 sequence: CSAPGRSTDTQYF. The CDR3 DNA sequence: TGCAGTGCTCCCGGAAGATCCACAGATACGCAGTATTTT.

V gene TRBV29-1 combines with J gene TRBJ2-7; D unclear. Per germline, CDR1 SQVTM and CDR2 ANQGSEA. The CDR3 runs 11 residues. V was clipped by 1 base and J by 11 bases, with 12 bases between them. CDR3 coding DNA: TGCAGCGTTGAAGTGGAAACCAGAGAGTACTTC. Its translation is CSVEVETREYF.

The chain recombines TRBV19 with TRBJ1-1; TRBD1 matches at 8 bases. CDR3 length equals 14 residues. In germline, CDR1 is LNHDA, CDR2 SQIVND (reference sequence). With V trimmed by 3 bases and J by 3 bases, 3 bases remained unmatched. CDR3 sequence: CASSIKTGDTEAFF. CDR3 bases: TGTGCCAGTAGTATCAAGACAGGGGACACTGAAGCTTTCTTT.

This clonotype was seen once. J is TRBJ1-2 and V is TRBV19; TRBD1 matches at 10 bases. Germline CDR1 and CDR2: LNHDA and SQIVND (reference sequence). The CDR3 is 16 amino acids. J gave up 3 bases and V 5 bases, and 9 bases lay outside the gene matches. This chain's CDR3 is CASSGDTGTGDYGYTF. CDR3 coding DNA: TGTGCCAGTAGTGGGGATACCGGGACAGGGGACTATGGCTACACCTTC.

This clonotype was picked up a small number of times. A single base separates this from a much larger clone, so it may be a read error. Because it lacks the conserved phenylalanine or tryptophan at the end, this CDR3 is likely a read error. CDR3 region: CASSPTQSSYNEQFL. The CDR3 nucleotides are TGTGCCAGCAGCCCCACTCAGAGCTCCTACAATGAGCAGTTCCTC. The rearrangement uses TRBV14 and TRBJ2-1; D not certain. Deletions cut 4 bases from V and 0 bases from J, with 10 bases between. The CDR3 totals 15 residues. The germline CDR1 and CDR2 sequences are SGHDN and FVKESK.

Details on this clonotype: Germline and junction disagree at one end, which may indicate a read error. J is TRBJ1-6 and V is TRBV10-2, with TRBD1 matching 9 bases. The CDR3 consists of 14 residues. CDR1 and CDR2 from the germline V gene are WSHSY and SAAADI. CDR3 DNA sequence: TGTGCCAGCACCGTGGGACAGGGTGGTTCACCCCTCCACTTT. Amino acid sequence: CASTVGQGGSPLHF.

This clonotype showed up just a few times. The CDR3 sequence: CASSAGQGNSPLHF. For the CDR3, the DNA is TGTGCCAGCAGCGCGGGACAGGGGAACTCACCCCTCCACTTT. The chain is built from TRBV7-9 and TRBJ1-6; TRBD1 aligns across 10 bases. CDR3 size: 14 residues. Germline V gene data show CDR1 as SEHNR and CDR2 as FQNEAQ (reference sequence). V was clipped by 5 bases and J by 10 bases; unmatched bases: 5.

This clonotype showed up just once. The chain recombines TRBV12-3 or TRBV12-4 with TRBJ2-7; 11 bases fit TRBD2. The CDR3 is made up of 15 amino acids. Trimming at V came to 6 bases and at J to 0 bases, leaving 4 bases not matched to a gene. In DNA form, the CDR3 reads TGTGCCAGCAGCGTGGGACTAGCGGTCTCCTACGAGCAGTACTTC. Translating gives CASSVGLAVSYEQYF.

This clonotype was counted only a few times. The V gene is TRBV15, the J gene TRBJ2-7; 12 bases match TRBD2. Germline CDR1 and CDR2: LNHNV and YYDKDF (reference sequence). There are 18 residues in the CDR3. After removal of 1 base from V and 1 base from J, the junction contained 8 bases not matched to a gene. Here the CDR3 DNA reads TGTGCCACCAGCAGAGGACTAGCGGGGGCTTCCGGATCCTACGAGCAGTACTTC. Protein sequence: CATSRGLAGASGSYEQYF.

The chain employs TRBV11-2 and TRBJ2-1; D may be TRBD1 (6 bases). V dropped 3 bases and J dropped 9 bases, with 9 bases sitting between them. The CDR3 sequence is 12 residues long. Germline V gene sequence: CDR1 SGHAT, CDR2 FQNNGV. CDR3 bases: TGTGCCAGCAGCTTCGTACAGGGTGAGCAGTTCTTC. This encodes CASSFVQGEQFF.

The J gene is TRBJ2-5, the V gene TRBV19; tentatively, D is TRBD2 (5 bases). Germline V gene data show CDR1 as LNHDA and CDR2 as SQIVND (reference sequence). V was shortened by 6 bases and J by 2 bases, with 13 bases between the two germline ends. The CDR3 is made up of 14 amino acids. DNA for the CDR3: TGTGCCAGTAGGGCGGCCCGGACTCAAGAGACCCAGTACTTC. Its protein is CASRAARTQETQYF.